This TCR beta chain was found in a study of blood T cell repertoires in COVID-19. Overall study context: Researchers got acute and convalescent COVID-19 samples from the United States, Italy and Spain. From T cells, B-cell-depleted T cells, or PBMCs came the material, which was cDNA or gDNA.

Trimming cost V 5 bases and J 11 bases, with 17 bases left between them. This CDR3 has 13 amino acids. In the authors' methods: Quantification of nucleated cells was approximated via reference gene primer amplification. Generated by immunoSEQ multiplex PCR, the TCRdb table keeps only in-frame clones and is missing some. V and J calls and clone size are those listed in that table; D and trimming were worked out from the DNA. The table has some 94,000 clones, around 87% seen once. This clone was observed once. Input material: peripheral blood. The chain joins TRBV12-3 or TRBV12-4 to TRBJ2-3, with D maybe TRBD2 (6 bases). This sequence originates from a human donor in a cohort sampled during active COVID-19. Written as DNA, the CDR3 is TGTGCCAGCAGTCCACGGGGACTGGCTAGGCAGTATTTT. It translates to CASSPRGLARQYF.